These T cell receptor beta chains were read from a single sample in a study of blood T cell repertoires in COVID-19. TCRdb's table, derived via immunoSEQ multiplex PCR, lists solely in-frame clones and lacks some. The sample lists some 490,000 clones, 70% to 90% occurring once. The sample consisted of peripheral blood. Receptor source: a human donor in a cohort sampled during active COVID-19. CDR3s include the opening cysteine and the closing phenylalanine or tryptophan. The order of the fields is V gene, D gene, J gene, CDR3 protein, CDR3 DNA. A D gene is named only where the DNA matches it firmly.

v_gene: TRBV5-1; d_gene: NA; j_gene: TRBJ1-1; CDR3aa: CASSLGHTMNTEAFF; CDR3nt: TGCGCCAGCAGCTTGGGACACACAATGAACACTGAAGCTTTCTTT
v_gene: TRBV24-1; d_gene: NA; j_gene: TRBJ1-4; CDR3aa: CATSDSREASLRKLFF; CDR3nt: TGTGCCACCAGTGATTCCCGGGAGGCCTCACTCAGAAAACTGTTTTTT
v_gene: TRBV6-4; d_gene: NA; j_gene: TRBJ1-2; CDR3aa: CASSEASGGGYTF; CDR3nt: TGTGCCAGCAGTGAAGCCTCGGGGGGAGGCTACACCTTC
v_gene: TRBV4-3; d_gene: TRBD1; j_gene: TRBJ2-2; CDR3aa: CASSQGRTGWTVNTGELFF; CDR3nt: TGCGCCAGCAGCCAAGGCCGGACAGGGTGGACGGTCAACACCGGGGAGCTGTTTTTT
v_gene: TRBV5-4; d_gene: TRBD1; j_gene: TRBJ2-7; CDR3aa: CASSLAGTGGYEQYF; CDR3nt: TGTGCCAGCAGCTTGGCCGGGACAGGGGGATACGAGCAGTACTTC
v_gene: TRBV19; d_gene: NA; j_gene: TRBJ1-2; CDR3aa: CATRGPNGYTF; CDR3nt: TGTGCCACCCGAGGCCCGAATGGCTACACCTTC
v_gene: TRBV27; d_gene: NA; j_gene: TRBJ1-1; CDR3aa: CASIQHTQAFF; CDR3nt: TGTGCCAGCATCCAACATACCCAAGCTTTCTTT
v_gene: TRBV9; d_gene: NA; j_gene: TRBJ1-5; CDR3aa: CASSDPGLNQPQHF; CDR3nt: TGTGCCAGCAGCGACCCTGGGCTAAATCAGCCCCAGCATTTT
v_gene: TRBV14; d_gene: TRBD2; j_gene: TRBJ2-1; CDR3aa: CASSQPLTSGSHSYNEQFF; CDR3nt: TGTGCCAGCAGTCAACCCTTAACTAGCGGGAGTCATTCATACAATGAGCAGTTCTTC
v_gene: TRBV2; d_gene: TRBD1; j_gene: TRBJ1-4; CDR3aa: CASIARTGYEKLFF; CDR3nt: TGTGCCAGCATTGCCCGGACAGGGTATGAAAAACTGTTTTTT
v_gene: TRBV27; d_gene: NA; j_gene: TRBJ2-2; CDR3aa: CASSALLVAAGSVGGELFF; CDR3nt: TGTGCCAGCAGTGCCTTACTGGTTGCAGCGGGCTCCGTTGGCGGGGAGCTGTTTTTT
v_gene: TRBV7-3; d_gene: TRBD1; j_gene: TRBJ2-3; CDR3aa: CASSLMIGQGTDTQYF; CDR3nt: TGTGCCAGCAGCTTAATGATCGGACAGGGAACAGATACGCAGTATTTT
v_gene: TRBV27; d_gene: TRBD2; j_gene: TRBJ2-1; CDR3aa: CASSPRGLAGGYEQFF; CDR3nt: TGTGCCAGCAGTCCTAGGGGACTAGCGGGAGGCTATGAGCAGTTCTTC
v_gene: TRBV6-1; d_gene: NA; j_gene: TRBJ2-7; CDR3aa: CASSETSSYEQYF; CDR3nt: TGTGCCAGCAGTGAGACTAGCTCCTACGAGCAGTACTTC
v_gene: TRBV29-1; d_gene: NA; j_gene: TRBJ2-7; CDR3aa: CSVGLNYEQYF; CDR3nt: TGCAGCGTTGGGCTTAACTACGAGCAGTACTTC
v_gene: TRBV3-1/TRBV3-2; d_gene: NA; j_gene: TRBJ2-6; CDR3aa: CASSQDYSGANVLTF; CDR3nt: TGTGCCAGCAGCCAAGATTACTCTGGGGCCAACGTCCTGACTTTC
v_gene: TRBV7-2; d_gene: TRBD1; j_gene: TRBJ1-5; CDR3aa: CASSQDRDQPQHF; CDR3nt: TGTGCCAGCAGCCAGGACAGGGACCAGCCCCAGCATTTT